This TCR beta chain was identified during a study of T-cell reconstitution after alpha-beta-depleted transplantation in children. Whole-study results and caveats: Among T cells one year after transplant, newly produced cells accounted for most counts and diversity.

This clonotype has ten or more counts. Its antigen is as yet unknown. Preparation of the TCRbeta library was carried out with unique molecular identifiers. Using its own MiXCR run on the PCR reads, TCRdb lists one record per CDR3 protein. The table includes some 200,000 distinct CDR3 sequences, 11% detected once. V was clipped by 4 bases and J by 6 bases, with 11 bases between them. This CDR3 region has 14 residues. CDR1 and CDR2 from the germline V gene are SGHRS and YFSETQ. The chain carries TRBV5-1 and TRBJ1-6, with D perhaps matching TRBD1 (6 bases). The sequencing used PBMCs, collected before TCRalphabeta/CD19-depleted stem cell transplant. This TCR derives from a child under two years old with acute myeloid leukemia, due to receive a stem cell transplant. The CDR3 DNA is TGCGCCAGCAGCGTCTCGGGGGCTAATTCACCCCTCCACTTT. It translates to CASSVSGANSPLHF.